Listed below are T cell receptor beta chains from one sample, sequenced in a study of blood T cell repertoires in COVID-19. Data came from immunoSEQ multiplex PCR; TCRdb stores just in-frame clones and leaves some out. The data hold about 190,000 clones, with around 89% observed a single time. Input material: peripheral blood. Every receptor here comes from a man aged 50-59 years with acute or convalescent COVID-19. The CDR3 runs from the conserved cysteine through the conserved F or W. Each record gives: D gene, V gene, clone size, CDR3 length, J gene, CDR3 DNA, CDR3 protein. D genes are given only for firm matches. A row's size may be missing; if present it is once, few, many or a size class.

D gene: NA
V gene: TRBV11-2
clone size: few
CDR3 length: 15
J gene: TRBJ1-5
CDR3 DNA: TGTGCCAGCAGCTTAGACAGGAATAGCAATCAGCCCCAGCATTTT
CDR3 protein: CASSLDRNSNQPQHF

D gene: TRBD1
V gene: TRBV10-3
clone size: NA
CDR3 length: 12
J gene: TRBJ2-3
CDR3 DNA: TGTGCCATCTGGACAGGGGAAGATACGCAGTATTTT
CDR3 protein: CAIWTGEDTQYF

D gene: TRBD1
V gene: TRBV6-6
clone size: NA
CDR3 length: 14
J gene: TRBJ2-7
CDR3 DNA: TGTGCCAGCAAGCTGGGACAGGGGGACTACGAGCAGTACTTC
CDR3 protein: CASKLGQGDYEQYF

D gene: NA
V gene: TRBV14
clone size: NA
CDR3 length: 13
J gene: TRBJ1-1
CDR3 DNA: TGTGCCAGCAGGAGGGCCTCGGGCACTGAAGCTTTCTTT
CDR3 protein: CASRRASGTEAFF

D gene: NA
V gene: TRBV19
clone size: NA
CDR3 length: 13
J gene: TRBJ2-6
CDR3 DNA: TGTGCCAGTAGTACTTCTGGGGCCAACGTCCTGACTTTC
CDR3 protein: CASSTSGANVLTF

D gene: TRBD1
V gene: TRBV27
clone size: NA
CDR3 length: 14
J gene: TRBJ1-2
CDR3 DNA: TGTGCCAGCAGAGGGACAGGGGGTAGCTATGGCTACACCTTC
CDR3 protein: CASRGTGGSYGYTF

D gene: NA
V gene: TRBV5-1
clone size: NA
CDR3 length: 14
J gene: TRBJ1-2
CDR3 DNA: TGCGCCAGCTCCCCAGGGTCAATGCACTATGGCTACACCTTC
CDR3 protein: CASSPGSMHYGYTF

D gene: NA
V gene: TRBV28
clone size: NA
CDR3 length: 12
J gene: TRBJ2-1
CDR3 DNA: TGTGCCAGCAGTTCCACCGGGCGGGTCCAGTTCTTC
CDR3 protein: CASSSTGRVQFF

D gene: TRBD1
V gene: TRBV5-1
clone size: NA
CDR3 length: 15
J gene: TRBJ1-1
CDR3 DNA: TGCGCCAGCACCGATTGGACAGGGAACAATATTGAAGCTTTCTTT
CDR3 protein: CASTDWTGNNIEAFF

D gene: NA
V gene: TRBV13
clone size: NA
CDR3 length: 12
J gene: TRBJ1-5
CDR3 DNA: TGTGCCAGCAGCTCCGGGGGACAGCCCCAGCATTTT
CDR3 protein: CASSSGGQPQHF

D gene: NA
V gene: TRBV29-1
clone size: NA
CDR3 length: 14
J gene: TRBJ2-7
CDR3 DNA: TGCAGCGTTGAAGTCCGGGGGAAGTCCTACGAGCAGTACTTC
CDR3 protein: CSVEVRGKSYEQYF

D gene: TRBD1
V gene: TRBV7-3
clone size: NA
CDR3 length: 15
J gene: TRBJ2-1
CDR3 DNA: TGTGCCAGCAGCTCTTCCGGGACAGTCATCAATGAGCAGTTCTTC
CDR3 protein: CASSSSGTVINEQFF

D gene: NA
V gene: TRBV28
clone size: NA
CDR3 length: 16
J gene: TRBJ1-2
CDR3 DNA: TGTGCCAGCAGAGCCGAGCCGGGAGGTTGGGGAGCTGGCTACACCTTC
CDR3 protein: CASRAEPGGWGAGYTF

D gene: TRBD1
V gene: TRBV6-1
clone size: NA
CDR3 length: 16
J gene: TRBJ2-5
CDR3 DNA: TGTGCCAGCAGTGAAGTGGGACAGGGGACTTTAGAGACCCAGTACTTC
CDR3 protein: CASSEVGQGTLETQYF

D gene: NA
V gene: TRBV6-5
clone size: NA
CDR3 length: 13
J gene: TRBJ1-5
CDR3 DNA: TGTGCCAGCAGTTATGTGGAGGGGCAGCCCCAGCATTTT
CDR3 protein: CASSYVEGQPQHF

D gene: TRBD1
V gene: TRBV7-9
clone size: NA
CDR3 length: 12
J gene: TRBJ2-3
CDR3 DNA: TGTGCCAGCAGCCCCGGACAGGATGCGCAGTATTTT
CDR3 protein: CASSPGQDAQYF

D gene: NA
V gene: TRBV7-2
clone size: NA
CDR3 length: 14
J gene: TRBJ2-7
CDR3 DNA: TGTGCCAGCAGCTTAAGTGGGAGGCACTACGAGCAGTACTTC
CDR3 protein: CASSLSGRHYEQYF

D gene: TRBD1
V gene: TRBV10-3
clone size: NA
CDR3 length: 14
J gene: TRBJ2-7
CDR3 DNA: TGTGCCATCAGTTCCCCACGGACAGGGAACGAGCAGTACTTC
CDR3 protein: CAISSPRTGNEQYF

D gene: TRBD1
V gene: TRBV5-1
clone size: NA
CDR3 length: 14
J gene: TRBJ1-1
CDR3 DNA: TGCGCCAGCAGCTTCGGGACAGCGAACACTGAAGCTTTCTTT
CDR3 protein: CASSFGTANTEAFF

D gene: NA
V gene: TRBV3-1/TRBV3-2
clone size: NA
CDR3 length: 15
J gene: TRBJ1-6
CDR3 DNA: TGTGCCAGCAGTTCACAGGGCCTCAATAATTCACCCCTCCACTTT
CDR3 protein: CASSSQGLNNSPLHF

D gene: TRBD2
V gene: TRBV6-5
clone size: NA
CDR3 length: 15
J gene: TRBJ2-5
CDR3 DNA: TGTGCCAGCAGTAAAACTAGCGGGAGTGGGGAGACCCAGTACTTC
CDR3 protein: CASSKTSGSGETQYF

D gene: NA
V gene: TRBV13
clone size: NA
CDR3 length: 12
J gene: TRBJ2-2
CDR3 DNA: TGTGCCAGCAGCTTAGCTCCCGGGGAGCTGTTTTTT
CDR3 protein: CASSLAPGELFF

D gene: TRBD2
V gene: TRBV29-1
clone size: NA
CDR3 length: 15
J gene: TRBJ2-1
CDR3 DNA: TGCAGCGCCCCACCGGGACTAGCGGGGAACAATGAGCAGTTCTTC
CDR3 protein: CSAPPGLAGNNEQFF